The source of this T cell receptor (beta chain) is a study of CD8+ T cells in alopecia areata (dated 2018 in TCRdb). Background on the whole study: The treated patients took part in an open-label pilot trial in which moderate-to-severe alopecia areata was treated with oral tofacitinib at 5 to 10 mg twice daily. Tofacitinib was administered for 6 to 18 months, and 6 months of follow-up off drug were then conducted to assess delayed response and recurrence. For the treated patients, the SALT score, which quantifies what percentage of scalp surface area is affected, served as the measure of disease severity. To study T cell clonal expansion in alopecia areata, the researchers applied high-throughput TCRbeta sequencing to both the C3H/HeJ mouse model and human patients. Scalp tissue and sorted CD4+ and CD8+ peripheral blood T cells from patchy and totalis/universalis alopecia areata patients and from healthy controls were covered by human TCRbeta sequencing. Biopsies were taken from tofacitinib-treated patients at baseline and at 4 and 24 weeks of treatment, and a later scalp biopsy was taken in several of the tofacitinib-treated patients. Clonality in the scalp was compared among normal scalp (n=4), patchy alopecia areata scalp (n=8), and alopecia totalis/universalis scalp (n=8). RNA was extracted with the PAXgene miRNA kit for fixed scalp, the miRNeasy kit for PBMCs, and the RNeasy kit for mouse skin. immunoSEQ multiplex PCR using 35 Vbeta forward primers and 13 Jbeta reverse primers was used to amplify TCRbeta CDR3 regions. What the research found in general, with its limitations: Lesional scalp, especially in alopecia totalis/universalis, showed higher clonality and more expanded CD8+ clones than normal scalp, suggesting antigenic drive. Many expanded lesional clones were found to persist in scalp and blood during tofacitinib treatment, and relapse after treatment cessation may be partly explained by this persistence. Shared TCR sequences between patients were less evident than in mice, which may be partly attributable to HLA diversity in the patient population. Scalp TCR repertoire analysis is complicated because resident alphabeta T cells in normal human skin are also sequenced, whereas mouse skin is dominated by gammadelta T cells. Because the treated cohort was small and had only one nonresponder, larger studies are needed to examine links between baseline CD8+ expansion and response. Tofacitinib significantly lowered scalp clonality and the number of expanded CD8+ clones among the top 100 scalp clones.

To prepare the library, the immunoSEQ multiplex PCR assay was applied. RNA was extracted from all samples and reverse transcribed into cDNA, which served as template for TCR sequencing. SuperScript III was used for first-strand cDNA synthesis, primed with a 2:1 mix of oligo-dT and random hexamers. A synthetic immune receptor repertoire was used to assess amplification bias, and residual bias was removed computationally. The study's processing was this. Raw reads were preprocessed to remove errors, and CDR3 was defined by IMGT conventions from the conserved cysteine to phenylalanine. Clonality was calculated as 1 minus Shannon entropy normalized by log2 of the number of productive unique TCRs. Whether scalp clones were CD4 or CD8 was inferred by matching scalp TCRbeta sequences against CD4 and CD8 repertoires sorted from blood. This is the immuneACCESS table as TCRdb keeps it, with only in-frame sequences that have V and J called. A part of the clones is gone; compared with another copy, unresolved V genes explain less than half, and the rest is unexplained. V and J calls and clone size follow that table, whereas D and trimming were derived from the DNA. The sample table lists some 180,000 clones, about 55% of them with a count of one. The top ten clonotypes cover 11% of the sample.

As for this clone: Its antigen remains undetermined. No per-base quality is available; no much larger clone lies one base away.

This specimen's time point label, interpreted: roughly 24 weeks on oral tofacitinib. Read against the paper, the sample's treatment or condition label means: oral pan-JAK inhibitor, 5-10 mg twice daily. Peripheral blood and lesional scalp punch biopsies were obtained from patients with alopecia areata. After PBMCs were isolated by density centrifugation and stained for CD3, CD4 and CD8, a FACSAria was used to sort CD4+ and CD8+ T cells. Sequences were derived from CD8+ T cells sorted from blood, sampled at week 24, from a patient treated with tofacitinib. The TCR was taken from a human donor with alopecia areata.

The CDR3 region reads CAWVGGEAFF. The DNA is as follows: TGTGCCTGGGTCGGGGGTGAAGCTTTCTTT. The chain couples TRBV30 to TRBJ1-1; TRBD1 is perhaps the D gene, given 5 matching bases. The germline V gene (reference sequence) supplies CDR1 GTSNPN and CDR2 SVGIG. The CDR3 runs 10 amino acids, cysteine and phenylalanine included. Only the CDR3 portion is preserved as DNA: 30 bases, with reading frame beginning at the first base. V sheds 5 bases and J sheds 7 bases, leaving 8 bases between their ends. Joined to the reference TRBV30 and TRBJ1-1 proteins, this CDR3 gives the full variable domain: SQTIHQWPATLVQPVGSPLSLECTVEGTSNPNLYWYRQAAGRGLQLLFYSVGIGQISSEVPQNLSASRPQDRQFILSSKKLLLSDSGFYLCAWVGGEAFFGQGTRLTVV.